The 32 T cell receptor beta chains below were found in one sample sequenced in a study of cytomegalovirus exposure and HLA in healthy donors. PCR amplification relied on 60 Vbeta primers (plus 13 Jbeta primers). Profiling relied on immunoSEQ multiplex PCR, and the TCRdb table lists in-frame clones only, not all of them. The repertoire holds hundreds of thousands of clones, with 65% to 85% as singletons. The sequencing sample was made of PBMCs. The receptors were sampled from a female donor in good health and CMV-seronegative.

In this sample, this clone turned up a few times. This CDR3 is CASSLRVRLGYTF. Written as DNA, the CDR3 is TGTGCCAGCAGCTTGCGGGTGAGGCTAGGCTACACCTTC. This sequence joins TRBV11-2 and TRBJ1-2; D unclear. V lost 3 bases and J lost 8, with 13 bases in between. Per the germline V gene, CDR1 is SGHAT and CDR2 is FQNNGV. This CDR3 is 13 amino acids long.

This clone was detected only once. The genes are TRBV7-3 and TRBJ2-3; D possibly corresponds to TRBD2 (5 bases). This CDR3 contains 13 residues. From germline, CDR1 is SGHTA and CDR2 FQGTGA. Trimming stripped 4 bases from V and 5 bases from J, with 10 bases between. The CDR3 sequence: CASSSPGGDTQYF. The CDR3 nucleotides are TGTGCCAGCAGCTCCCCAGGAGGAGATACGCAGTATTTT.

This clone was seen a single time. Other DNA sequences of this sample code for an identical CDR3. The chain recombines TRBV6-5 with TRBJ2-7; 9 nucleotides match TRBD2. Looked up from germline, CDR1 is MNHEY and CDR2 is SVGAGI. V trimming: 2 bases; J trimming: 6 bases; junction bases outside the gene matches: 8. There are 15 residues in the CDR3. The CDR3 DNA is TGTGCCAGCAGTTACGGGTTAGCGGGAGTTGGCGAGCAGTACTTC. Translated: CASSYGLAGVGEQYF.

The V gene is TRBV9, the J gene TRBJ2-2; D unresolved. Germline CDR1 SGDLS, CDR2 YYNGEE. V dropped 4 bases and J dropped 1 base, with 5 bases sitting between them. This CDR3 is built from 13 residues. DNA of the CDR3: TGTGCCAGCAGCCCGTGGAACACCGGGGAGCTGTTTTTT. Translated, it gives CASSPWNTGELFF.

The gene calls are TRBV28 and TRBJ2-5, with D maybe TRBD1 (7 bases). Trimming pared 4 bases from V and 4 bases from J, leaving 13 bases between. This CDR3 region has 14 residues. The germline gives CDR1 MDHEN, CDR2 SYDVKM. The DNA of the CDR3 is TGTGCCAGCAGTTCGACAGGGACTCGAGAGACCCAGTACTTC. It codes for CASSSTGTRETQYF.

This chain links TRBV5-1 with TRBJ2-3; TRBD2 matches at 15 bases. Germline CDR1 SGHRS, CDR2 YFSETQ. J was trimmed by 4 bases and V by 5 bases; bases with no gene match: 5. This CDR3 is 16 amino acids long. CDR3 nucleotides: TGCGCCAGCAGACCCGGGACTAGCGGGAGGTCAGATACGCAGTATTTT. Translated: CASRPGTSGRSDTQYF.

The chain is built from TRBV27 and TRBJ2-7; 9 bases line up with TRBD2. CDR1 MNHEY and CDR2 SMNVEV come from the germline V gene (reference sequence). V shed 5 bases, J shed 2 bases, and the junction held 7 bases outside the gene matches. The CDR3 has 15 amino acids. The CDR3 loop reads CASSPLAGGTYEQYF. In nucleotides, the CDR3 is TGTGCCAGCAGTCCCCTGGCGGGAGGGACCTACGAGCAGTACTTC.

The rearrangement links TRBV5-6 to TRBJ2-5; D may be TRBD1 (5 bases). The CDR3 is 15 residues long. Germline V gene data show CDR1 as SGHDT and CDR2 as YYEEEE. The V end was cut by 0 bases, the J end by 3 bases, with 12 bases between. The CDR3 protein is CASSLGNRPKETQYF. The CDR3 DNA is TGTGCCAGCAGCTTGGGGAACAGGCCGAAAGAGACCCAGTACTTC. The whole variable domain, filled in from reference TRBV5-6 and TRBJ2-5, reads DAGVTQSPTHLIKTRGQQVTLRCSPKSGHDTVSWYQQALGQGPQFIFQYYEEEERQRGNFPDRFSGHQFPNYSSELNVNALLLGDSALYLCASSLGNRPKETQYFGPGTRLLVL.

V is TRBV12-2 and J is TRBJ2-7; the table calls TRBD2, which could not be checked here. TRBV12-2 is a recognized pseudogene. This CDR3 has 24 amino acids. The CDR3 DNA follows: TGTGCAAGTCGCTTATTGGGAGGGTACGGGACTAGCGGGAAGAAGAAAATCCGGGGTGACGAGCAGTACTTC. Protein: CASRLLGGYGTSGKKKIRGDEQYF.

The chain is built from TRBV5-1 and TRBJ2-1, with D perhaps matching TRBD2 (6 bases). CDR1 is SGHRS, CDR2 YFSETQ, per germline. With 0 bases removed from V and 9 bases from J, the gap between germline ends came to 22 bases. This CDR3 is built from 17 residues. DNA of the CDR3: TGCGCCAGCAGCTTGGAAGGCCGACTAGGGCCGGCGAGTGAGCAGTTCTTC. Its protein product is CASSLEGRLGPASEQFF.

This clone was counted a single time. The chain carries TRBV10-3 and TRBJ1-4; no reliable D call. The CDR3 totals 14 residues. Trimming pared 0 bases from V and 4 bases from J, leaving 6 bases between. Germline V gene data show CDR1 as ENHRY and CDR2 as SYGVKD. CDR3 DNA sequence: TGTGCCATCAGTGAGTCGATCAGTAATGAAAAACTGTTTTTT. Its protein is CAISESISNEKLFF.

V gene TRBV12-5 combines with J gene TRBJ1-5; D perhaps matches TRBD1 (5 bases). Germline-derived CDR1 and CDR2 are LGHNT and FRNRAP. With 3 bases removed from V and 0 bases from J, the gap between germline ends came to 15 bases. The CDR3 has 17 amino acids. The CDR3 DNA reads TGTGCTAGTGGTTTCTTTGAAGGGGACTATAGCAATCAGCCCCAGCATTTT. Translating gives CASGFFEGDYSNQPQHF.

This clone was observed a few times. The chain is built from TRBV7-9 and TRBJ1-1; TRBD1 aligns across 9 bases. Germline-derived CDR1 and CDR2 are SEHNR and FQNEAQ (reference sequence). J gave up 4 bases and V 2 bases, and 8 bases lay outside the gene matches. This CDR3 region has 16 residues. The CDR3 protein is CASSLRGTGIATEAFF. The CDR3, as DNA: TGTGCCAGCAGCTTAAGGGGGACAGGGATTGCCACTGAAGCTTTCTTT.

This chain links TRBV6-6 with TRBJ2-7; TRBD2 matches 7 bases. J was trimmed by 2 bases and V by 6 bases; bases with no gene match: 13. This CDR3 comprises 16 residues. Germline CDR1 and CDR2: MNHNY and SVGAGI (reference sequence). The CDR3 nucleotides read TGTGCCAGCAGAAAACTACTCGGGGGGTTCGCCTACGAGCAGTACTTC. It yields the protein CASRKLLGGFAYEQYF.

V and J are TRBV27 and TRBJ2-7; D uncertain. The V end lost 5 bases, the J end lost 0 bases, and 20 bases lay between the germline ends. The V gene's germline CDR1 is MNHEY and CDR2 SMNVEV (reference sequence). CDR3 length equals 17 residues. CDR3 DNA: TGTGCCAGCAGTCCCCGTACCCAGTTATTAAGCTCCTACGAGCAGTACTTC. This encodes CASSPRTQLLSSYEQYF.

The CDR3: CASSGERGTEAFF. The CDR3 DNA reads as TGTGCCAGCAGCGGTGAACGGGGCACTGAAGCTTTCTTT. The V and J genes are TRBV11-3 and TRBJ1-1; no reliable D call. The CDR3 totals 13 residues. Trimming pared 5 bases from V and 4 bases from J, leaving 11 bases between. The germline CDR1 and CDR2 sequences are SGHNT and YENEEA.

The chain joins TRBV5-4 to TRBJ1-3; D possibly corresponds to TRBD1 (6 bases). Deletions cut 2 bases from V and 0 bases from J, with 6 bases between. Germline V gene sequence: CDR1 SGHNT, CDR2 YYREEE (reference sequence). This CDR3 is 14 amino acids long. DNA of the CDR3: TGTGCCAGCAGCTTACAGGGCTCTGGAAACACCATATATTTT. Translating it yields CASSLQGSGNTIYF.

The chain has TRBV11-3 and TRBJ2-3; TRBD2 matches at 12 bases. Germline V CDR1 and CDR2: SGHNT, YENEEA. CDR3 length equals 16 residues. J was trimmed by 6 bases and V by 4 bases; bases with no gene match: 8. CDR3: CASSSLLAGGSDTQYF. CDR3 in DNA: TGTGCCAGCAGCTCCCTACTAGCGGGAGGATCCGATACGCAGTATTTT.

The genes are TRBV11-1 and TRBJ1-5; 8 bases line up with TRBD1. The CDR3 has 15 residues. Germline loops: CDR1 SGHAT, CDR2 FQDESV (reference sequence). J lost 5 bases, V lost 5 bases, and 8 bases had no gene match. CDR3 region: CASSNDRGLHQPQHF. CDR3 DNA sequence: TGTGCCAGCAGCAACGACAGGGGCCTCCATCAGCCCCAGCATTTT. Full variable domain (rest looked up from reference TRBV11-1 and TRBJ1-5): EAEVAQSPRYKITEKSQAVAFWCDPISGHATLYWYRQILGQGPELLVQFQDESVVDDSQLPKDRFSAERLKGVDSTLKIQPAELGDSAMYLCASSNDRGLHQPQHFGDGTRLSIL.

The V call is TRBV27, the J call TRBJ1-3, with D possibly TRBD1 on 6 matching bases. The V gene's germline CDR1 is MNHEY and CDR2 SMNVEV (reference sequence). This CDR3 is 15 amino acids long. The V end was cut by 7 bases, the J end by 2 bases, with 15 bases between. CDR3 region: CASTGRGTPGNTIYF. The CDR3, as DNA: TGTGCCAGCACCGGCCGTGGGACACCTGGAAACACCATATATTTT.

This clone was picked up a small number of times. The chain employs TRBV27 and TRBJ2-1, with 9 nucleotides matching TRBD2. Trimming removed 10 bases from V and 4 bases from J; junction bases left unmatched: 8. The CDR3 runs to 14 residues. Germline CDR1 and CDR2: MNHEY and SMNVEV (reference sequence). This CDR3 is CATSLAGSYNEQFF. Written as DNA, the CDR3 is TGTGCCACCTCCCTAGCGGGATCATACAATGAGCAGTTCTTC.

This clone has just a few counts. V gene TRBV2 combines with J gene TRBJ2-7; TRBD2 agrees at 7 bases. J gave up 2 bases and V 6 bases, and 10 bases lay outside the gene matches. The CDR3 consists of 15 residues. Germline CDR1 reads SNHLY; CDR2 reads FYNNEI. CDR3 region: CASRGRLAQPYEQYF. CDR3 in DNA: TGTGCCAGCAGGGGGAGACTAGCCCAACCCTACGAGCAGTACTTC.

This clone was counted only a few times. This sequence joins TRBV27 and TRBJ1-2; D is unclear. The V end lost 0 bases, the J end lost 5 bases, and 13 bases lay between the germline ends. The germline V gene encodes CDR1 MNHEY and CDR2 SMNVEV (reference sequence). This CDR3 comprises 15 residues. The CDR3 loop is CASSLSVGGWYGYTF. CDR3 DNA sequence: TGTGCCAGCAGTTTATCGGTCGGAGGTTGGTATGGCTACACCTTC.

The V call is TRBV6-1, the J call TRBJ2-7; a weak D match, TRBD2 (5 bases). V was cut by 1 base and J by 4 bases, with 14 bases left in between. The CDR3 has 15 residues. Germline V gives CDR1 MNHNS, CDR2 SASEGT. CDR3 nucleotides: TGTGCCAGCAGTGAAGGGGTCGTGGGAGAGTACGAGCAGTACTTC. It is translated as CASSEGVVGEYEQYF.

The CDR3 region is CASSLALDRNYGYTF. Here the CDR3 DNA reads TGTGCCAGCAGCTTAGCGCTTGACAGAAACTATGGCTACACCTTC. The V gene is TRBV7-8, the J gene TRBJ1-2, with D possibly TRBD1 on 5 matching bases. Germline CDR1 and CDR2: SGHVS and FQNEAQ. This CDR3 spans 15 amino acids. The germline V and J ends were trimmed by 0 bases and 2 bases, with 10 bases remaining between them.

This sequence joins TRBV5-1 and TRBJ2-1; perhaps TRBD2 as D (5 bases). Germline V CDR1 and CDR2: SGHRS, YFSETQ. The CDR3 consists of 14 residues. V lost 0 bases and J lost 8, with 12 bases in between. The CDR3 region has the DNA TGCGCCAGCAGCTTGGCCGAACTAGTTGATGAGCAGTTCTTC. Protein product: CASSLAELVDEQFF.

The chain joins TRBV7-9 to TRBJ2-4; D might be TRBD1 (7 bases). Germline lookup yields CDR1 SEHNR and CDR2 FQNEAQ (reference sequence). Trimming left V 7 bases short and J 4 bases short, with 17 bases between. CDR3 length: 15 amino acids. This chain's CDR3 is CASTSGGTEKNIQYF. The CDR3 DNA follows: TGTGCCAGCACCTCTGGAGGGACAGAAAAAAACATTCAGTACTTC.

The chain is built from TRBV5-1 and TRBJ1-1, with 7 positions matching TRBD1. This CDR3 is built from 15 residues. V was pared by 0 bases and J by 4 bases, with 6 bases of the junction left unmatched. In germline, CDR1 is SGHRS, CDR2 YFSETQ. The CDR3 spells CASSLDPGGVTEAFF. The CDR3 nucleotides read TGCGCCAGCAGCTTGGACCCAGGGGGAGTCACTGAAGCTTTCTTT.

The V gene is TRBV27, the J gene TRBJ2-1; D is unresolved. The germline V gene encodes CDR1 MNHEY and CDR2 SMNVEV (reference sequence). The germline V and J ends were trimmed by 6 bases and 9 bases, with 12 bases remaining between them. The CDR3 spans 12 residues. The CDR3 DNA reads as TGTGCCAGCAGGTCTAGGTGGGTTGAGCAGTTCTTC. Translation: CASRSRWVEQFF.

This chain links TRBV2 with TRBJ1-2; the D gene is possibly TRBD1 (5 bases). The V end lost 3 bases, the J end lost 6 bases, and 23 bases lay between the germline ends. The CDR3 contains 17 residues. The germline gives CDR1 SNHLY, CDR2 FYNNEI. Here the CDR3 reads CASSEGGVLRIADGYTF. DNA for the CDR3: TGTGCCAGCAGTGAGGGGGGGGTCCTCCGGATTGCGGATGGCTACACCTTC.

CDR3 loop: CASSRQGAGEAFF. CDR3 bases: TGCGCCAGCAGCCGTCAAGGGGCTGGTGAAGCTTTCTTT. This chain joins TRBV4-1 and TRBJ1-1, with D possibly matching TRBD1 (5 bases). CDR3 length: 13 residues. Per the germline V gene, CDR1 is MGHRA and CDR2 is YSYEKL. V lost 4 bases and J 7 bases, leaving 13 bases between the germline ends.

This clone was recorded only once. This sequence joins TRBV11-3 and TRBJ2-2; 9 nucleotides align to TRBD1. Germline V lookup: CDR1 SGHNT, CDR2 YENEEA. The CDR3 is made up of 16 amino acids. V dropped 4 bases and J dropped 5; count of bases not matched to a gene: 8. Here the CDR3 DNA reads TGTGCCAGCAGCTCGAGCTGGACAGGGGTGACCGGGGAGCTGTTTTTT. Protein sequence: CASSSSWTGVTGELFF.